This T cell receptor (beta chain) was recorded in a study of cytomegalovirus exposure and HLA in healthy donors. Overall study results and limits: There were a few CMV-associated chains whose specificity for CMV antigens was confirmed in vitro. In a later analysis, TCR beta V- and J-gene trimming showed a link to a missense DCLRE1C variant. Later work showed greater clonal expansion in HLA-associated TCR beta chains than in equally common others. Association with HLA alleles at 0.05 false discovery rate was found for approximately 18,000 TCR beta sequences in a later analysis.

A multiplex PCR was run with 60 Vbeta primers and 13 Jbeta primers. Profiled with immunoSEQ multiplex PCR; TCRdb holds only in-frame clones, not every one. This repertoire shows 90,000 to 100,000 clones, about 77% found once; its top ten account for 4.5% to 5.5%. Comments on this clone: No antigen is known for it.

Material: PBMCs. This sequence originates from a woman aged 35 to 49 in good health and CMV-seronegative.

This chain's CDR3 is CASSFQGGNQPQHF. CDR3 DNA: TGTGCCAGCAGCTTTCAAGGGGGCAATCAGCCCCAGCATTTT. This chain connects TRBV7-6 to TRBJ1-5, with D perhaps TRBD1 (5 bases). Germline values: CDR1 SGHVS, CDR2 FNYEAQ. With 3 bases removed from V and 2 bases from J, the gap between germline ends came to 8 bases. This CDR3 is built from 14 residues.